These 17 T cell receptor beta chains share one sample of origin, sequenced in a study of shared clonotypes between healthy human individuals. Naive CD8 isolation took CD45RO-negative cells positively selected for CCR7 and excluded terminally differentiated effector memory CD45RA+ cells. Produced via immunoSEQ multiplex PCR; TCRdb's table is partial and in-frame only. The sample lists approximately 2,200,000 clones; approximately 94% were seen once. The specimen was naive CD8+ T cells from PBMCs. The source of these receptors is a man aged 18 to 35 in good health. Some clones in this sample may be carry-over from other donors' samples.

CDR3 sequence (DNA): TGTGCCAGCAGCCTATCCGGGACTAGTTGGAGCAAACAGTTCTTC. It codes for CASSLSGTSWSKQFF. V gene TRBV9 combines with J gene TRBJ2-1; 8 nucleotides agree with TRBD2. With V trimmed by 4 bases and J by 13 bases, 16 bases remained unmatched. The CDR3 length is 15 residues. Germline values: CDR1 SGDLS, CDR2 YYNGEE.

This rearrangement joins TRBV25-1 to TRBJ2-7; perhaps D is TRBD1 or TRBD2 (5 bases each). V shed 3 bases and J shed 0 bases, with 12 bases lying between them. The germline CDR1 and CDR2 sequences are MGHDK and SYGVNS. The CDR3 length is 15 residues. CDR3 region: CASSEPGRGSYEQYF. In nucleotides, the CDR3 is TGTGCCAGCAGTGAGCCGGGACGGGGCTCCTACGAGCAGTACTTC.

CDR3 residues: CASGIPKLTGFLSGEVSYNEQFF. In DNA, the CDR3 is TGCGCCAGCGGCATACCAAAATTGACAGGGTTCCTTAGCGGGGAAGTCTCCTACAATGAGCAGTTCTTC. This chain links TRBV5-1 with TRBJ2-1; D possibly corresponds to TRBD2 (8 bases). In germline, CDR1 is SGHRS, CDR2 YFSETQ. The length of the CDR3 is 23 residues. V lost 7 bases to trimming and J lost 0 bases, with 38 bases between them.

The CDR3 here is CASSTRPIYNEQFF. The CDR3, as DNA: TGTGCCAGTAGTACGAGGCCTATCTACAATGAGCAGTTCTTC. The chain links TRBV19 to TRBJ2-1; no reliable D call. CDR1 LNHDA and CDR2 SQIVND come from the germline V gene (reference sequence). The CDR3 contains 14 residues. The germline V and J ends were trimmed by 4 bases and 3 bases, with 10 bases remaining between them.

The chain carries TRBV11-2 and TRBJ2-7, with TRBD2 identical over 11 bases. Germline values: CDR1 SGHAT, CDR2 FQNNGV. The V and J ends lost 1 base and 1 base, in that order; junction bases with no gene match: 6. The CDR3 length is 17 residues. The CDR3 region is CASSLGELAGVSYEQYF. For the CDR3, the DNA is TGTGCCAGCAGCTTAGGGGAACTAGCGGGGGTATCCTACGAGCAGTACTTC.

The rearrangement uses TRBV9 and TRBJ2-3; TRBD2 agrees at 9 bases. The CDR3 is 17 residues long. The germline CDR1 and CDR2 sequences are SGDLS and YYNGEE. V shed 3 bases, J shed 1 base, and the junction held 9 bases outside the gene matches. For the CDR3, the DNA is TGTGCCAGCAGCGCCCCAGAGGCGGGAGGGGGCACAGATACGCAGTATTTT. Translating it yields CASSAPEAGGGTDTQYF.

The rearrangement joins TRBV10-2 to TRBJ1-1; D unresolved. Deletions cut 4 bases from V and 0 bases from J, with 9 bases between. The CDR3 totals 14 residues. Germline CDR1 is WSHSY and CDR2 is SAAADI. The CDR3 protein is CASSVGGMNTEAFF. The CDR3 DNA follows: TGCGCCAGCAGTGTCGGAGGAATGAACACTGAAGCTTTCTTT.

V gene TRBV7-9 combines with J gene TRBJ1-3; TRBD1 is a possible D gene (5 bases). The CDR3 totals 16 residues. Germline values: CDR1 SEHNR, CDR2 FQNEAQ (reference sequence). Trimming removed 7 bases at V and 4 bases at J, with 20 bases between. The CDR3 protein is CASTPNPGYYGNTIYF. In nucleotides, the CDR3 is TGTGCCAGCACCCCCAACCCAGGGTATTACGGAAACACCATATATTTT.

The rearrangement links TRBV9 to TRBJ1-2; maybe TRBD1 (5 bases). Germline loops: CDR1 SGDLS, CDR2 YYNGEE. The CDR3 sequence is 16 residues long. Trimming cost V 3 bases and J 8 bases, with 23 bases left between them. CDR3 nucleotide sequence: TGTGCCAGCAGCGCCTTTACGGTGTCGGGGGGACGAGGCTACACCTTC. Residues: CASSAFTVSGGRGYTF.

This chain links TRBV7-8 with TRBJ2-3; D not resolved. CDR3 length: 17 amino acids. CDR1 SGHVS and CDR2 FQNEAQ come from the germline V gene. Deletions cut 1 base from V and 0 bases from J, with 14 bases between. CDR3 sequence (DNA): TGTGCCAGCAGCTTAGGGTTTGCTAGGGTTAGCACAGATACGCAGTATTTT. Encoded protein: CASSLGFARVSTDTQYF.

The chain links TRBV10-2 to TRBJ2-1; maybe TRBD2 (6 bases). V lost 0 bases to trimming and J lost 0 bases, with 12 bases between them. This CDR3 is 17 amino acids long. Germline loops: CDR1 WSHSY, CDR2 SAAADI. DNA for the CDR3: TGCGCCAGCAGTGAGTCGTTAGCGGAGTACTCCTACAATGAGCAGTTCTTC. It translates to CASSESLAEYSYNEQFF.

The chain employs TRBV29-1 and TRBJ2-3; 14 nucleotides align to TRBD2. Germline CDR1 is SQVTM and CDR2 is ANQGSEA. V gave up 6 bases and J gave up 2 bases; unmatched junction bases: 4. This CDR3 spans 15 amino acids. CDR3 DNA sequence: TGCAGCGTCGGGACTAGCGGGAGAATCACAGATACGCAGTATTTT. Amino acid sequence: CSVGTSGRITDTQYF.

J is TRBJ2-7 and V is TRBV11-2, with unresolved D. Trimming stripped 5 bases from V and 0 bases from J, with 8 bases between. The germline CDR1 and CDR2 sequences are SGHAT and FQNNGV. The CDR3 covers 13 residues. The CDR3 is CASSPAASYEQYF. The CDR3 region has the DNA TGTGCCAGCAGCCCCGCAGCCTCCTACGAGCAGTACTTC.

The V call is TRBV12-5, the J call TRBJ1-2, with D hard to call. CDR1 and CDR2 from the germline V gene are LGHNT and FRNRAP. This CDR3 region has 14 residues. With 1 base removed from V and 4 bases from J, the gap between germline ends came to 10 bases. The CDR3 nucleotides read TGTGCTAGTGGTTTGGACAGCTGGCGCTATGGCTACACCTTC. Protein: CASGLDSWRYGYTF.

The chain is built from TRBV28 and TRBJ2-7; the D is unclear. CDR3 length: 15 residues. Deletions cut 5 bases from V and 1 base from J, with 15 bases between. CDR1 and CDR2 (germline): MDHEN, SYDVKM. The CDR3 bases are TGTGCCAGCAGTCTCCTCGGCGAGGAGTCCTACGAGCAGTACTTC. This sequence encodes CASSLLGEESYEQYF.

Comments on this clone: The same CDR3 is also encoded by other DNA sequences in this sample. The chain carries TRBV7-9 and TRBJ2-1; perhaps TRBD2 as D (5 bases). V was cut by 1 base and J by 4 bases, with 11 bases left in between. CDR1 SEHNR and CDR2 FQNEAQ come from the germline V gene (reference sequence). The CDR3 has 15 amino acids. The CDR3 region has the DNA TGTGCCAGCAGCTTAGTGTCCGGACTTTACAATGAGCAGTTCTTC. The encoded protein is CASSLVSGLYNEQFF.

This clone was seen a handful of times. The CDR3 region has the DNA TGTGCCAGCAGTCCAACGATTTACAGGGGGAACACTGAAGCTTTCTTT. It is translated as CASSPTIYRGNTEAFF. The chain recombines TRBV28 with TRBJ1-1, with TRBD1 identical over 7 bases. This CDR3 has 16 residues. With V trimmed by 5 bases and J by 1 base, 10 bases remained unmatched. Per germline, CDR1 MDHEN and CDR2 SYDVKM.